This TCR beta chain was retrieved from a study of T cell responses to AZD1222 COVID-19 vaccine. Clones were sequenced by immunoSEQ multiplex PCR, and TCRdb holds only the in-frame ones, with some missing. This sample has 20,000 to 30,000 clones, with more than 75% found just once. The ends were cut back, 0 bases at V and 1 base at J, with 9 bases in the middle. Per germline, CDR1 LGHDT and CDR2 YNNKEL (reference sequence). The CDR3 spans 15 residues. The chain links TRBV3-1 (or the pseudogene TRBV3-2) to TRBJ1-1; D remains unclear. The starting material was peripheral blood, obtained 28 days after the second AZD1222 dose. The sequence was obtained from an adult who received the AZD1222 COVID-19 vaccine. CDR3: CASSQDPRWNTEAFF. CDR3 nucleotide sequence: TGTGCCAGCAGCCAAGATCCACGGTGGAACACTGAAGCTTTCTTT.